A single sample is the source of the 7 T cell receptor beta chains below, sequenced in a study of regulatory T cells in long-lasting Graves disease. Relying on iRepertoire HTBI primers and Arm-PCR of CDR3 regions, the team built TCR beta libraries. TCRdb reprocessed the multiplex PCR reads via MiXCR and lists one record per CDR3 protein. Of roughly 500,000 distinct CDR3 sequences in the sample, around 21% were seen once. Indicated time point: persistent/refractory GD, antithyroid drugs over 5 years with positive TRAb. PBMC-extracted RNA yielded the TCR library. The specimen comprised peripheral blood mononuclear cells (PBMCs), sampled when the disease was refractory, from a patient treated with antithyroid drugs. The source of these receptors is a female donor with Graves disease.

The genes are TRBV7-6 and TRBJ2-7; TRBD2 is a possible D gene (6 bases). The germline V gene encodes CDR1 SGHVS and CDR2 FNYEAQ. V was trimmed by 1 base and J by 3 bases, leaving 13 bases between them. The CDR3 extends over 15 amino acids. This CDR3 reads CASSLDLATNYEQYF. The CDR3 coding sequence is TGTGCCAGCAGCTTAGATCTAGCGACAAACTACGAGCAGTACTTC. Combining the CDR3 with reference TRBV7-6 and TRBJ2-7 gives the whole variable domain GAGVSQSPRYKVTKRGQDVALRCDPISGHVSLYWYRQALGQGPEFLTYFNYEAQQDKSGLPNDRFSAERPEGSISTLTIQRTEQRDSAMYRCASSLDLATNYEQYFGPGTRLTVT.

The V gene is TRBV6-5, the J gene TRBJ2-7; D is uncertain. The V gene lost 0 bases and the J gene lost 7 bases, with 10 bases spanning the gap. The germline gives CDR1 MNHEY, CDR2 SVGAGI. The CDR3 has 13 residues. The CDR3 DNA reads TGTGCCAGCAGTTACTCGGGTTTAGGAGAGCAGTACTTC. It translates to CASSYSGLGEQYF.

This clonotype was counted between two and nine times. The chain carries TRBV7-9 and TRBJ2-7, with D possibly being TRBD1 (5 bases). There are 13 residues in the CDR3. The V end was cut by 2 bases, the J end by 4 bases, with 9 bases between. Germline CDR1 is SEHNR and CDR2 is FQNEAQ (reference sequence). The CDR3 DNA follows: TGTGCCAGCAGCTTACCGCGACAGTACGAGCAGTACTTC. This encodes CASSLPRQYEQYF.

CDR3 nucleotide sequence: TGCGCCAGCAGCTTGGACAGGCCTCGCACTGAAGCTTTCTTT. This sequence encodes CASSLDRPRTEAFF. The V call is TRBV5-1, the J call TRBJ1-1; D is perhaps TRBD1 (5 bases). Per germline, CDR1 SGHRS and CDR2 YFSETQ. V gave up 0 bases and J gave up 4 bases, with 10 bases separating them. There are 14 residues in the CDR3.

The chain joins TRBV30 to TRBJ2-7, with 10 bases fitting TRBD2. With V trimmed by 5 bases and J by 3 bases, 7 bases remained unmatched. From germline, CDR1 is GTSNPN and CDR2 SVGIG (reference sequence). The CDR3 is 14 residues long. CDR3 region: CAWSSGSDFYEQYF. The CDR3 nucleotides read TGTGCCTGGTCTAGCGGGAGTGATTTCTACGAGCAGTACTTC.

The table lists this clonotype with a few counts. The gene calls are TRBV28 and TRBJ1-3; D is ambiguous. CDR1 is MDHEN and CDR2 is SYDVKM in the germline V gene. The CDR3 loop spans 14 amino acids. Trimming pared 6 bases from V and 2 bases from J, leaving 11 bases between. CDR3 nucleotide sequence: TGTGCCAGCAGCCACGAAGTTACTGGAAACACCATATATTTT. It translates to CASSHEVTGNTIYF.

This clonotype appeared a few times. The chain carries TRBV6-2 or TRBV6-3 and TRBJ1-5; 7 bases align to TRBD1. The CDR3 is 13 residues long. V trimming: 7 bases; J trimming: 4 bases; junction bases outside the gene matches: 4. CDR1 is MNHEY and CDR2 is SVGEGT in the germline V gene. CDR3 amino acids: CASKGQLNQPQHF. DNA for the CDR3: TGTGCCAGCAAGGGACAGCTGAATCAGCCCCAGCATTTT.